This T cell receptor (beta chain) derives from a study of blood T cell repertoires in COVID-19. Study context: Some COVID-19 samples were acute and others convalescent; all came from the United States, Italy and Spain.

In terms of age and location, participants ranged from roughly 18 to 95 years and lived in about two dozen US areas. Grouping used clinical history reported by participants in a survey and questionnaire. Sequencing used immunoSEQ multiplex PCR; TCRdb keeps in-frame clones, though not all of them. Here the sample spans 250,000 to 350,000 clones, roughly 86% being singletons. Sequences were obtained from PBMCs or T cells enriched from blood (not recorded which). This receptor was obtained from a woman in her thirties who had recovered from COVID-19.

DNA for the CDR3: TGCGCCAGCAGCCAAGATAGAGGACTAGGAGGCACAGATACGCAGTATTTT. This codes for CASSQDRGLGGTDTQYF. V gene TRBV4-1 combines with J gene TRBJ2-3; 7 bases fit TRBD2. Germline assignment: CDR1 MGHRA and CDR2 YSYEKL. The V and J ends lost 0 bases and 1 base, in that order; junction bases with no gene match: 7. The CDR3 extends over 17 amino acids.